The 20 T cell receptor beta chains listed next were all sequenced from one sample in a study of T cells in Graves' hyperthyroidism and ophthalmopathy (dated by TCRdb to about 2019). Libraries were constructed by multiplex PCR. TCRdb shows the sequencer as Illumina HiSeq 2000. The TCR beta CDR3 regions were amplified from the RNA transcripts. A first-round RT-PCR of the TCR CDR3 used the HTBI primer set with the Qiagen OneStep RT-PCR kit. TCRdb took the public reads, trimmed them with fastp at Q25, ran MiXCR for clone calling and kept in-frame beta chains. Rows are unified per CDR3 protein, each entry keeping the most common DNA and genes. The sample has hundreds of thousands of distinct CDR3 sequences on record, roughly 18% of them singletons. The ten top clones hold around 17% of the sample. The sequenced sample consisted of blood. These receptors all stem from a woman between 18 and 29 years old with Graves' ophthalmopathy.

The V gene is TRBV4-1, the J gene TRBJ2-7; 11 nucleotides agree with TRBD2. V lost 2 bases and J lost 6; bases outside the gene matches: 6. The CDR3 spans 15 residues. Germline-derived CDR1 and CDR2 are MGHRA and YSYEKL. As DNA, the CDR3 is TGCGCCAGCAGCCAACCTACTAGCGGGAGTTCCGAGCAGTACTTC. Translating gives CASSQPTSGSSEQYF.

This clonotype was seen at least ten times. The chain employs TRBV18 and TRBJ1-2; TRBD1 is a possible D gene (5 bases). In germline, CDR1 is KGHSH, CDR2 LQKENI. V gave up 4 bases and J gave up 2 bases, with 11 bases separating them. The CDR3 length is 14 residues. CDR3 sequence: CASSRSQENYGYTF. CDR3 DNA sequence: TGTGCCAGCTCACGCTCACAGGAAAACTATGGCTACACCTTC.

This clonotype was detected many times. This chain joins TRBV20-1 and TRBJ2-7, with 11 nucleotides matching TRBD2. The germline V gene encodes CDR1 DFQATT and CDR2 SNEGSKA (reference sequence). CDR3 length equals 12 residues. CDR3 DNA sequence: TGCAGAGCACTAGCGGGAGTGTACGAGCAGTACTTC. Its protein product is CRALAGVYEQYF.

This rearrangement joins TRBV7-2 to TRBJ1-2; 7 bases line up with TRBD1. The trim removed 5 bases at V and 7 bases at J, leaving 7 bases unmatched. The CDR3 has 13 amino acids. Germline values: CDR1 SGHTA, CDR2 FQGNSA. The CDR3 is CASSVRRGRGYTF. The CDR3, as DNA: TGTGCCAGCAGCGTGAGGAGGGGGCGTGGCTACACCTTC. Based on the CDR3 plus reference TRBV7-2 and TRBJ1-2, the full variable domain is GAGVSQSPSNKVTEKGKDVELRCDPISGHTALYWYRQSLGQGLEFLIYFQGNSAPDKSGLPSDRFSAERTGGSVSTLTIQRTQQEDSAVYLCASSVRRGRGYTFGSGTRLTVV.

CDR3 DNA sequence: TGCAGTGCTACAATGCGGGGATACTATGGCTACACCTTC. Protein: CSATMRGYYGYTF. The V gene is TRBV20-1, the J gene TRBJ1-2; no firm D call. Germline CDR1 is DFQATT and CDR2 is SNEGSKA (reference sequence). V was pared by 4 bases and J by 3 bases, with 12 bases between. The CDR3 covers 13 residues.

This clonotype was seen only a few times. This chain uses TRBV25-1 with TRBJ1-1; D unclear. In germline, CDR1 is MGHDK, CDR2 SYGVNS. Trimming took off 3 bases at V and 7 bases at J, with 9 bases between the two ends. This CDR3 is built from 12 residues. The CDR3 loop is CASSDLDLEAFF. The CDR3 DNA reads TGTGCCAGCAGTGACTTAGACCTTGAAGCTTTCTTT.

The chain recombines TRBV20-1 with TRBJ2-1, with 15 bases fitting TRBD2. CDR1 and CDR2 from the germline V gene are DFQATT and SNEGSKA (reference sequence). With V trimmed by 5 bases and J by 8 bases, 4 bases remained unmatched. The CDR3 is 14 residues long. CDR3 region: CSARTSGRVHEQFF. Written as DNA, the CDR3 is TGCAGTGCTCGGACTAGCGGGAGGGTCCATGAGCAGTTCTTC.

This clonotype turned up a few times. This chain links TRBV10-3 with TRBJ1-2, with TRBD1 identical over 8 bases. Germline CDR1 ENHRY, CDR2 SYGVKD. V gave up 0 bases and J gave up 8 bases; unmatched junction bases: 5. The CDR3 consists of 14 residues. The CDR3 here is CAISESDRVGGYTF. DNA of the CDR3: TGTGCCATCAGTGAGTCGGACAGGGTAGGAGGCTACACCTTC.

This clonotype has ten or more counts. The rearrangement uses TRBV20-1 and TRBJ1-1; D may be TRBD1 (6 bases). This CDR3 has 14 amino acids. Trimming left V 6 bases short and J 0 bases short, with 14 bases between. CDR1 is DFQATT and CDR2 is SNEGSKA in the germline V gene (reference sequence). The CDR3 region is CSAPQGALNTEAFF. CDR3 in DNA: TGCAGTGCCCCACAGGGAGCCCTGAACACTGAAGCTTTCTTT.

This clonotype was seen more than once but under ten times. The gene calls are TRBV29-1 and TRBJ2-7; D is unclear. Germline CDR1 SQVTM, CDR2 ANQGSEA. V lost 4 bases and J lost 1, with 11 bases in between. The CDR3 is 13 residues long. CDR3: CSVVGHLSYEQYF. The CDR3 DNA reads as TGCAGCGTTGTTGGGCACCTTTCCTACGAGCAGTACTTC.

Worth noting for this clonotype: A read error may be the cause here, since a much bigger clone is one base away. The rearrangement links TRBV7-9 to TRBJ1-6; tentative D call: TRBD1 (5 bases). The CDR3 is made up of 15 amino acids. The germline V and J ends were trimmed by 4 bases and 5 bases, with 12 bases remaining between them. Germline CDR1 SEHNR, CDR2 FQNEAQ (reference sequence). The CDR3 loop reads CASSSWGIDNSPLHF. The CDR3 DNA follows: TGTGCCAGCAGCTCCTGGGGGATAGATAATTCACCCCTCCACTTT.

The rearrangement joins TRBV19 to TRBJ2-1; tentatively, D is TRBD1 or TRBD2 (6 bases each). The CDR3 covers 16 residues. From germline, CDR1 is LNHDA and CDR2 SQIVND (reference sequence). V lost 3 bases, J lost 1 base, and 13 bases lay in between. The CDR3 reads CASSMALGGSYNEQFF. The CDR3 DNA follows: TGTGCCAGTAGTATGGCTCTAGGGGGGTCCTACAATGAGCAGTTCTTC.

On this clonotype itself: A read error may be the cause here, since a much bigger clone is one base away. The rearrangement joins TRBV5-5 to TRBJ2-7; possibly TRBD2 for D (6 bases). This CDR3 has 13 amino acids. The V gene's germline CDR1 is SGHKS and CDR2 YYEKEE (reference sequence). V lost 7 bases to trimming and J lost 7 bases, with 18 bases between them. CDR3 coding DNA: TGTGCCAGCGGCCGTCGCGGGGTAGATGAGCAGTACTTC. The encoded protein is CASGRRGVDEQYF.

This clonotype has a handful of counts. The chain recombines TRBV5-1 with TRBJ2-5, with a weak D call TRBD2 (5 bases). The CDR3 is 14 amino acids. The V end lost 0 bases, the J end lost 7 bases, and 13 bases lay between the germline ends. Germline V CDR1 and CDR2: SGHRS, YFSETQ. CDR3 nucleotide sequence: TGCGCCAGCAGCTTGGTGTCCATCGAGGGGACCCAGTACTTC. Translating it yields CASSLVSIEGTQYF. The full variable domain, its missing parts supplied by reference TRBV5-1 and TRBJ2-5, is KAGVTQTPRYLIKTRGQQVTLSCSPISGHRSVSWYQQTPGQGLQFLFEYFSETQRNKGNFPGRFSGRQFSNSRSEMNVSTLELGDSALYLCASSLVSIEGTQYFGPGTRLLVL.

The V and J genes are TRBV27 and TRBJ2-7; TRBD1 agrees at 10 bases. The J call is in doubt because the DNA end fits TRBJ2-1 better. CDR1 MNHEY and CDR2 SMNVEV come from the germline V gene (reference sequence). The CDR3 has 16 amino acids. This CDR3 reads CASSPSLGDRGYEQFF. For the CDR3, the DNA is TGTGCCAGCAGTCCCTCTTTAGGGGACAGGGGCTACGAGCAGTTCTTC.

At least ten counts were recorded for this clonotype. V usage is TRBV5-1 and J usage is TRBJ1-3; 8 bases match TRBD1. CDR3 length equals 16 residues. Germline-derived CDR1 and CDR2 are SGHRS and YFSETQ. J lost 0 bases, V lost 4 bases, and 6 bases had no gene match. CDR3: CASSIADRGSGNTIYF. CDR3 nucleotide sequence: TGCGCCAGCAGCATTGCCGACAGGGGCTCTGGAAACACCATATATTTT.

The genes are TRBV7-9 and TRBJ1-6, with 9 bases lining up with TRBD1. Germline CDR1 and CDR2: SEHNR and FQNEAQ (reference sequence). The CDR3 runs to 15 residues. V lost 6 bases, J lost 7 bases, and 7 bases stayed unmatched. Written as DNA, the CDR3 is TGTGCCAGCAGATGGGACAGGGTTGGGAATTCACCCCTCCACTTT. The encoded protein is CASRWDRVGNSPLHF. The whole variable domain, filled in from reference TRBV7-9 and TRBJ1-6, reads DTGVSQNPRHKITKRGQNVTFRCDPISEHNRLYWYRQTLGQGPEFLTYFQNEAQLEKSRLLSDRFSAERPKGSFSTLEIQRTEQGDSAMYLCASRWDRVGNSPLHFGNGTRLTVT.

The rearrangement uses TRBV6-2 or TRBV6-3 and TRBJ2-1, with unresolved D. The V gene lost 3 bases and the J gene lost 1 base, with 10 bases spanning the gap. The germline V gene encodes CDR1 MNHEY and CDR2 SVGEGT. The CDR3 covers 15 residues. CDR3 DNA sequence: TGTGCCAGCAGTTATTTTTTAGAGTCCTACAATGAGCAGTTCTTC. It is translated as CASSYFLESYNEQFF.

This clonotype has just a few counts. The chain joins TRBV20-1 to TRBJ1-6, with 9 bases lining up with TRBD1. The trim removed 0 bases at V and 9 bases at J, leaving 9 bases unmatched. Looked up from germline, CDR1 is DFQATT and CDR2 is SNEGSKA (reference sequence). The CDR3 is made up of 16 amino acids. CDR3 loop: CSARDFGTGSFSPLHF. In DNA, the CDR3 is TGCAGTGCTAGAGATTTCGGGACAGGGTCATTTTCACCCCTCCACTTT.

This clonotype was counted ten times or more. This rearrangement joins TRBV4-1 to TRBJ2-7, with 8 nucleotides matching TRBD1. The CDR3 is 18 amino acids. Trimming took 3 bases from V and 0 from J; bases not matched to a gene: 13. Germline CDR1 and CDR2: MGHRA and YSYEKL. CDR3: CASSHALEQGVNSYEQYF. Here the CDR3 DNA reads TGCGCCAGCAGCCATGCGCTCGAACAGGGGGTGAACTCCTACGAGCAGTACTTC.